This T cell receptor (beta chain) stems from a study of low-dose radiotherapy and immunotherapy resistance in tumors. Study at large: With 1 Gy per fraction every two weeks, Cohort 2 accumulated 13 Gy across 26 weeks.

This clonotype appeared a few times. TRAV and TRBV primers primed cDNA for both TCRalpha and TCRbeta. A constant-region primer paired with the V-primer adapter amplified TCRs over about 20 PCR cycles. TCRdb passed the reads through MiXCR, listing each CDR3 protein once. The table lists around 14,000 distinct CDR3 sequences, roughly 50% of them singletons. CDR1 and CDR2 (germline): SGHRS, YFSETQ. This CDR3 region has 17 residues. V dropped 1 base and J dropped 3 bases, with 19 bases sitting between them. The chain carries TRBV5-1 and TRBJ1-1; D is possibly TRBD1 (5 bases). This TCR came from a human donor with advanced metastatic prostate, ovarian, gallbladder or colorectal cancer (not recorded which). This table probably holds off-target reads from a library built for another chain. Written as DNA, the CDR3 is TGCGCCAGCAGCTTGTTTCTCCCGGGCCCCAGGGACACTGAAGCTTTCTTT. Protein: CASSLFLPGPRDTEAFF.